A selection of T cell receptor beta chains follows, all from one sample in a study of blood T cells in healthy people across ages. TCRdb used MiXCR to reprocess the 5' RACE reads, holding one entry per CDR3 protein. The sample lists over 1.5 million distinct CDR3 sequences; 49% were seen once. The sample consisted of blood. These receptor sequences come from a middle-aged woman in good health. The conserved cysteine and the conserved F or W are not part of the CDR3 here. D genes are given only for firm matches.

v_call | d_call | cdr3_aa
TRBV5-5 | . | ASSPLPAGKETQY
TRBV6-5 | . | ASSYAPRQPGTEAF
TRBV7-2 | . | ASSRDWPYEQY
TRBV7-9 | . | ASSGTLRHTQY
TRBV20-1 | . | SATYLTDSQGPSPPLH
TRBV5-1 | TRBD1 | ASSEGTGGQPQH
TRBV13 | . | ASSLPAYNSPLH
TRBV6-5 | . | ASSYSGLGDSYEQY
TRBV6-6 | . | ASNKQEINEKLF
TRBV28 | . | ASNEVNTEAF
TRBV28 | . | ASSTVPRQVLNEKLF
TRBV28 | . | ASSHPTGSGANVLT
TRBV28 | . | ASSTPSETRY
TRBV29-1 | . | SVGGQRSYEQY
TRBV28 | TRBD1 | ASSMGTGSYEQY
TRBV4-3 | . | ASSQDPGSTEAF
TRBV7-9 | TRBD1 | ASSSRDRADDEQF
TRBV7-9 | . | ASRAGNSEQF
TRBV7-2 | . | ASSIDRLVYEQY
TRBV13 | . | ASSLAGALGYT
TRBV4-2 | . | ASSQDLGQGFLNTEAF
TRBV20-1 | . | SARELGAGSYNEQF
TRBV7-2 | TRBD2 | ASSFSGGQETQY
TRBV6-2/TRBV6-3 | . | ASALFASSYEQY
TRBV6-5 | . | ASSLGTLNSPLH
TRBV6-2/TRBV6-3 | . | ASSIGISYEQY
TRBV28 | . | ASSLNIPEQY
TRBV20-1 | . | SARKQGISYNEQF
TRBV20-1 | . | SGPGGTNYGYT
TRBV28 | . | ASSLPKVPGYT
TRBV4-3 | TRBD2 | AGSQFSGGANEQF
TRBV10-3 | TRBD1 | AIRRTGDNGYT
TRBV28 | . | ASSLPRGAGNTIY
TRBV11-2 | . | ASSLDSTFNEKLF
TRBV4-1 | TRBD2 | ASSQDLIAGDYEQY
TRBV19 | . | ASSIGSRGNYGYT
TRBV2 | . | ASSERRGSPSTDTQY
TRBV4-3 | . | VSSQDEHQPQH
TRBV7-9 | TRBD1 | ASSKTGLGEKLF
TRBV4-3 | TRBD2 | ASSQDRLAGFYNEQF
TRBV7-2 | TRBD1 | AKSRPGQGHPETQY
TRBV7-9 | . | ASSPYGNPGFAVGYT
TRBV27 | TRBD2 | ASSRGGFPEQF
TRBV28 | . | ASSLVENSPLH
TRBV28 | TRBD2 | ASSFPPSGGLGDTQY
TRBV6-6 | . | ASSYNRDLYGYT
TRBV12-3/TRBV12-4 | . | ASKLGNSPLH
TRBV25-1 | TRBD2 | ASSDPLAGGPAVSDTQY
TRBV7-2 | . | ASSLGGYDGETQY
TRBV5-1 | TRBD2 | ASSLVARLAGGPEEETQY
TRBV12-3/TRBV12-4 | TRBD1 | ASSRQGERDNQPQH
TRBV25-1 | TRBD1 | ASSEFQGGLGYGYT
TRBV7-2 | . | ASSLGRLSPVGYGYT
TRBV5-5 | TRBD1 | ASSLQPGQGITDTQY
TRBV7-2 | TRBD2 | ASSGQLSGGARDTQY
TRBV7-2 | TRBD1 | ASSLPRGQGSYEQY
TRBV2 | . | ASSANGEQF
TRBV3-1 | TRBD1 | ASSQEGTGDSPLH